The table lists the clone carrying this T cell receptor beta chain with a count of one. The data derive from a study of control samples from healthy donors and cancer patients. Germline assignment: CDR1 MNHNY and CDR2 SVGAGI (reference sequence). The CDR3 spans 16 residues. V lost 7 bases to trimming and J lost 0 bases; unmatched junction nucleotides: 10. Sequencing used immunoSEQ multiplex PCR; TCRdb keeps in-frame clones, though not all of them. The sample lists under 150,000 clones; 80% to 90% were seen once. What was sequenced was PBMCs. The chain carries TRBV6-6 and TRBJ2-3; 7 nucleotides align to TRBD2. The receptor was isolated from a woman in her forties or fifties with colorectal cancer. CDR3 loop: CASKKGTGGSTDTQYF. In DNA form, the CDR3 reads TGTGCCAGCAAGAAGGGAACGGGAGGAAGCACAGATACGCAGTATTTT.